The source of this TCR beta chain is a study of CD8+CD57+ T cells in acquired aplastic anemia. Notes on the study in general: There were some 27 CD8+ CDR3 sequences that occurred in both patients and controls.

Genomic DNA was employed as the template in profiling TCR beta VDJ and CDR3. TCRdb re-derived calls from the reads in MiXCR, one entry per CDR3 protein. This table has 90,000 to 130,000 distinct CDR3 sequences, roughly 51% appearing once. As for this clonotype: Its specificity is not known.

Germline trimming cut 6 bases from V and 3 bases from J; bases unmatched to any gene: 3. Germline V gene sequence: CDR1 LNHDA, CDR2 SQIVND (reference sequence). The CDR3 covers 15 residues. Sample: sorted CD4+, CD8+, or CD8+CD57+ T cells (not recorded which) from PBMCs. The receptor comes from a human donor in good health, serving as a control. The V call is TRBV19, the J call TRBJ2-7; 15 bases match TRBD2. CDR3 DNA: TGTGCCAGTAGAGGGACTAGCGGGGGGTTCTACGAGCAGTACTTC. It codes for CASRGTSGGFYEQYF.